This T cell receptor (beta chain) is from a study of OX40 agonist ivuxolimab in advanced cancers. Whole-study context: With ivuxolimab, an agonistic anti-OX40 (CD134) antibody, patients were treated. With a range of roughly 20 to 90, age averaged 60 years, and around 80% were male. Findings and limits, study-wide: In a subset of nonresponders, normalized T-cell clonal expansion was also low. Expanded peripheral T cells had an undetermined antigen specificity.

Data came from immunoSEQ multiplex PCR; TCRdb stores just in-frame clones and leaves some out. The data hold over 45,000 clones, with 80% to 90% observed a single time. This clone was picked up one time. What it recognizes is unknown. Germline V lookup: CDR1 SGHVS, CDR2 FQNEAQ. The CDR3 extends over 18 amino acids. J was trimmed by 4 bases and V by 5 bases; bases with no gene match: 18. The sequence was obtained from an adult with an advanced solid tumor such as melanoma, head and neck, liver or kidney cancer. The chain combines TRBV7-8 with TRBJ1-2, with 8 nucleotides matching TRBD1. Sequenced here: CD4+ or CD8+ T cells sorted from blood, sampled in a trial of the OX40 agonist ivuxolimab. CDR3 coding DNA: TGTGCCAGCAGCCCAACGAACCATCCAGGACAGGGCATCTATGGCTACACCTTC. It specifies CASSPTNHPGQGIYGYTF.